The 26 T cell receptor beta chains below all came from one sample that was sequenced in a study of Tregs in tolerant kidney transplant recipients. Repertoires were generated with immunoSEQ multiplex PCR, while TCRdb's copy carries only in-frame clones and drops some. In the table there are fewer than 80,000 clones, approximately 98% of which are singletons. The material sequenced was Tregs from blood, taken before the transplant. The receptor source for this set is a human donor who received a combined kidney and bone marrow transplant.

The chain employs TRBV11-3 and TRBJ2-7, with D possibly TRBD2 on 6 matching bases. V was clipped by 2 bases and J by 2 bases, with 13 bases between them. The germline V gene encodes CDR1 SGHNT and CDR2 YENEEA. The CDR3 runs 15 residues. In DNA form, the CDR3 reads TGTGCCAGCAGCTTAACCGGAGGGCTTGCCTACGAGCAGTACTTC. Protein product: CASSLTGGLAYEQYF.

The rearrangement links TRBV9 to TRBJ2-1; 13 nucleotides align to TRBD2. Germline lookup yields CDR1 SGDLS and CDR2 YYNGEE. The V gene end was trimmed by 3 bases and the J gene end by 0 bases; junction bases not matched to a gene: 12. The CDR3 is 20 amino acids. CDR3 region: CASSAQGLAGPFSSYNEQFF. The CDR3 nucleotides read TGTGCCAGCAGCGCACAGGGACTAGCGGGACCCTTTAGCTCCTACAATGAGCAGTTCTTC.

This clone appeared a single time. V usage is TRBV7-2 and J usage is TRBJ2-3; D might be TRBD1 (6 bases). The germline CDR1 and CDR2 sequences are SGHTA and FQGNSA. CDR3 length equals 14 residues. V dropped 4 bases and J dropped 6 bases, with 14 bases sitting between them. For the CDR3, the DNA is TGTGCCAGCAGCTATACAGGGTTCGAGGATACGCAGTATTTT. This sequence encodes CASSYTGFEDTQYF.

The chain carries TRBV15 and TRBJ2-1, with D possibly being TRBD2 (6 bases). The CDR3 has 16 residues. With 1 base removed from V and 2 bases from J, the gap between germline ends came to 12 bases. The V gene's germline CDR1 is LNHNV and CDR2 YYDKDF (reference sequence). CDR3 region: CATSRALARTYNEQFF. As DNA, the CDR3 is TGTGCCACCAGCAGAGCCCTAGCGCGGACCTACAATGAGCAGTTCTTC.

The chain is built from TRBV30 and TRBJ1-3; tentative D call: TRBD1 (6 bases). Germline V gives CDR1 GTSNPN, CDR2 SVGIG (reference sequence). This CDR3 is 12 amino acids long. Deletions cut 3 bases from V and 8 bases from J, with 11 bases between. CDR3 residues: CAWSGGGHTIYF. The DNA of the CDR3 is TGTGCCTGGAGCGGGGGGGGGCACACCATATATTTT.

The chain joins TRBV13 to TRBJ2-3; 12 bases match TRBD2. Germline values: CDR1 PRHDT, CDR2 FYEKMQ (reference sequence). After removal of 2 bases from V and 6 bases from J, the junction contained 0 bases not matched to a gene. The CDR3 totals 14 residues. CDR3 protein: CASSLTSGGDTQYF. The CDR3 DNA reads TGTGCCAGCAGCTTAACTAGCGGGGGGGATACGCAGTATTTT.

The V gene is TRBV9, the J gene TRBJ2-3; 10 bases are a match to TRBD1. The CDR3 covers 16 residues. Germline values: CDR1 SGDLS, CDR2 YYNGEE. V lost 3 bases to trimming and J lost 5 bases; unmatched junction nucleotides: 9. CDR3 protein: CASSAGGTGVVDTQYF. The CDR3 DNA reads as TGTGCCAGCAGCGCCGGAGGGACAGGGGTGGTAGATACGCAGTATTTT.

The CDR3 nucleotides read TGCGCCAGCAGCTTGGACAGCCGTGTGGAAGCTTTCTTT. As protein: CASSLDSRVEAFF. The chain carries TRBV5-1 and TRBJ1-1; no clear D gene. Trimming shortened V by 0 bases and J by 8 bases, and 11 bases separated the two germline ends. This CDR3 region has 13 residues. The V gene's germline CDR1 is SGHRS and CDR2 YFSETQ.

The chain has TRBV19 and TRBJ1-1; TRBD1 is a possible D gene (5 bases). V was shortened by 7 bases and J by 5 bases, with 11 bases between the two germline ends. Germline V gives CDR1 LNHDA, CDR2 SQIVND (reference sequence). The CDR3 loop spans 12 amino acids. DNA for the CDR3: TGTGCCAGTAACGGGGGTGGGACTGAAGCTTTCTTT. It codes for CASNGGGTEAFF.

This chain connects TRBV18 to TRBJ2-7; tentative D call: TRBD2 (6 bases). The CDR3 covers 14 residues. V dropped 3 bases and J dropped 0 bases, with 9 bases sitting between them. CDR1 and CDR2 (germline): KGHSH, LQKENI. The CDR3 DNA sequence: TGTGCCAGCTCACCGGGACTGGGCTCCTACGAGCAGTACTTC. Translation: CASSPGLGSYEQYF.

CDR3 bases: TGTGCCAGCACCTCCCCCCAGGGGAGCACAGATACGCAGTATTTT. This codes for CASTSPQGSTDTQYF. V usage is TRBV7-8 and J usage is TRBJ2-3; possibly TRBD1 for D (6 bases). CDR3 length: 15 residues. CDR1 is SGHVS, CDR2 FQNEAQ, per germline. V gave up 7 bases and J gave up 0 bases, with 14 bases separating them.

The gene calls are TRBV7-2 and TRBJ1-2; tentative D call: TRBD1 (6 bases). CDR3 length equals 17 residues. The germline V gene has CDR1 SGHTA and CDR2 FQGNSA. V shed 5 bases and J shed 5 bases, with 24 bases lying between them. The DNA for the CDR3 is TGTGCCAGCAGCACTCAACCTCCCGGGCCAGGACAGTATGGCTACACCTTC. This gives the protein CASSTQPPGPGQYGYTF.

The V and J genes are TRBV19 and TRBJ2-1; 9 bases map to TRBD2. V shed 0 bases and J 2 bases; nucleotides not matched to a gene: 5. The CDR3 runs to 17 residues. The germline V gene encodes CDR1 LNHDA and CDR2 SQIVND (reference sequence). The CDR3 DNA follows: TGTGCCAGTAGTATAGAAGGGCGGGGGGGCACCTACAATGAGCAGTTCTTC. Its translation is CASSIEGRGGTYNEQFF.

The V gene is TRBV6-6, the J gene TRBJ1-5, with D hard to call. Germline lookup yields CDR1 MNHNY and CDR2 SVGAGI (reference sequence). The CDR3 sequence is 15 residues long. The germline V and J ends were trimmed by 5 bases and 5 bases, with 16 bases remaining between them. The CDR3 DNA sequence: TGTGCCAGCAGTCACCGGGTCGGAGGGCATCAGCCCCAGCATTTT. Translated: CASSHRVGGHQPQHF.

This clone has only a few counts. The chain uses TRBV5-1 and TRBJ2-3; D not resolved. The germline V gene has CDR1 SGHRS and CDR2 YFSETQ. The CDR3 extends over 14 amino acids. Trimming took 0 bases from V and 3 from J, leaving 8 bases between them. The CDR3 region is CASSLGLGTDTQYF. The CDR3 nucleotides are TGCGCCAGCAGCTTGGGTCTAGGTACAGATACGCAGTATTTT.

V and J are TRBV7-3 and TRBJ2-3, with TRBD1 matching 10 bases. The germline CDR1 and CDR2 sequences are SGHTA and FQGTGA. J gave up 5 bases and V 5 bases, and 4 bases lay outside the gene matches. This CDR3 has 14 amino acids. CDR3: CASSRTGGRDTQYF. In nucleotides, the CDR3 is TGTGCCAGCAGCCGGACAGGGGGTAGAGATACGCAGTATTTT.

This chain uses TRBV4-1 with TRBJ2-2; 7 nucleotides line up with TRBD2. The trim removed 0 bases at V and 6 bases at J, leaving 16 bases unmatched. The length of the CDR3 is 19 residues. Germline-derived CDR1 and CDR2 are MGHRA and YSYEKL. The CDR3 region has the DNA TGCGCCAGCAGCCAAGATCGGTTTTGGGGGAGGGCGAGGGCCGGGGAGCTGTTTTTT. Protein product: CASSQDRFWGRARAGELFF.

J is TRBJ2-2 and V is TRBV28, with D possibly matching TRBD1 (5 bases). The CDR3 spans 16 residues. The germline V gene has CDR1 MDHEN and CDR2 SYDVKM. Between the trimmed V and J ends, which lost 4 bases and 2 bases, there was a span of 14 bases. CDR3 loop: CASSSQGRGNTGELFF. Here the CDR3 DNA reads TGTGCCAGCAGTTCTCAGGGAAGAGGAAACACCGGGGAGCTGTTTTTT.

The rearrangement uses TRBV9 and TRBJ2-2; D gene uncertain. The CDR3 spans 14 residues. Germline values: CDR1 SGDLS, CDR2 YYNGEE. V lost 2 bases to trimming and J lost 3 bases, with 8 bases between them. CDR3 amino acids: CASSVVTHTGELFF. CDR3 sequence (DNA): TGTGCCAGCAGCGTCGTTACACACACCGGGGAGCTGTTTTTT.

V is TRBV6-1 and J is TRBJ2-1; TRBD2 matches 10 bases. The CDR3 contains 16 residues. Germline V gene lookup returns CDR1 MNHNS and CDR2 SASEGT. V gave up 1 base and J gave up 6 bases; unmatched junction bases: 6. The CDR3 is CASSEGRLAGVNEQFF. The CDR3, as DNA: TGTGCCAGCAGTGAAGGTCGGCTAGCGGGAGTCAATGAGCAGTTCTTC.

The gene calls are TRBV7-6 and TRBJ2-1, with 10 bases identical to TRBD2. CDR1 SGHVS and CDR2 FNYEAQ come from the germline V gene. This CDR3 comprises 18 residues. The V gene end was trimmed by 2 bases and the J gene end by 2 bases; junction bases not matched to a gene: 9. This chain's CDR3 is CASSLLAGASKTYNEQFF. In nucleotides, the CDR3 is TGTGCCAGCAGCTTACTAGCGGGAGCTTCGAAAACCTACAATGAGCAGTTCTTC.

CDR3 in amino acids: CASSPDRGRNTIYF. The CDR3 DNA reads as TGTGCCAGCAGCCCAGACAGGGGGCGAAACACCATATATTTT. The genes are TRBV7-6 and TRBJ1-3, with 10 bases identical to TRBD1. This CDR3 has 14 amino acids. CDR1 and CDR2 (germline): SGHVS, FNYEAQ. J gave up 5 bases and V 5 bases, and 3 bases lay outside the gene matches.

The chain employs TRBV18 and TRBJ1-1, with 8 nucleotides matching TRBD1. Germline-derived CDR1 and CDR2 are KGHSH and LQKENI. V lost 1 base, J lost 10 bases, and 2 bases stayed unmatched. The CDR3 is made up of 12 amino acids. CDR3 amino acids: CASSPQGQGAFF. The CDR3 DNA reads TGTGCCAGCTCACCACAAGGACAGGGAGCTTTCTTT.

This clone appeared once. This chain connects TRBV15 to TRBJ2-7; 8 nucleotides align to TRBD1. The CDR3 consists of 14 residues. Looked up from germline, CDR1 is LNHNV and CDR2 is YYDKDF (reference sequence). V was clipped by 3 bases and J by 5 bases; unmatched bases: 6. The CDR3 is CATSSGRGRDEQYF. CDR3 coding DNA: TGTGCCACCAGCAGCGGCAGGGGGCGCGACGAGCAGTACTTC. Drawing the rest from reference TRBV15 and TRBJ2-7, the complete variable domain is DAMVIQNPRYQVTQFGKPVTLSCSQTLNHNVMYWYQQKSSQAPKLLFHYYDKDFNNEADTPDNFQSRRPNTSFCFLDIRSPGLGDTAMYLCATSSGRGRDEQYFGPGTRLTVT.

In DNA, the CDR3 is TGTGCCAGCAGCTGGACAGGAGTGAGCGTCCTGACTTTC. This codes for CASSWTGVSVLTF. This chain connects TRBV7-9 to TRBJ2-6; 7 bases align to TRBD1. Germline loops: CDR1 SEHNR, CDR2 FQNEAQ (reference sequence). With V trimmed by 4 bases and J by 12 bases, 6 bases remained unmatched. The CDR3 spans 13 residues.

The chain combines TRBV5-1 with TRBJ1-6, with 9 bases identical to TRBD1. Trimming cost V 4 bases and J 9 bases; bases outside gene matches: 8. Germline V gene data show CDR1 as SGHRS and CDR2 as YFSETQ. The CDR3 is 15 residues long. CDR3 sequence reads: CASSQLDRGSSPLHF. The CDR3 DNA reads as TGCGCCAGCAGCCAACTGGACAGGGGAAGTTCACCCCTCCACTTT.